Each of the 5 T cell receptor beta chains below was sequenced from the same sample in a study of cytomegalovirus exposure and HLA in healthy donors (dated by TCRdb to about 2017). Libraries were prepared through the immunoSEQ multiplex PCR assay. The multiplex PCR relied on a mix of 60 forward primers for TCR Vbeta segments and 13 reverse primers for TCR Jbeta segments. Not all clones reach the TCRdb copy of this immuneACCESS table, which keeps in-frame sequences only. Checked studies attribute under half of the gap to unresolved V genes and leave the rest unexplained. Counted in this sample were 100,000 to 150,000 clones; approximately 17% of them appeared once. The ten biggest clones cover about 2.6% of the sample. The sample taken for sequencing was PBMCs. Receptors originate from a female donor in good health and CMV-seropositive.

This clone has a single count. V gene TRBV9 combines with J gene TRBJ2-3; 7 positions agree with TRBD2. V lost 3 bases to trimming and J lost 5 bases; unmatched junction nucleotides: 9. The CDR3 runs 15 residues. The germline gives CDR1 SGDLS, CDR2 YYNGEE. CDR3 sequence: CASSASGPGGDTQYF. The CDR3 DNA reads TGTGCCAGCAGCGCTAGCGGACCGGGGGGAGATACGCAGTATTTT.

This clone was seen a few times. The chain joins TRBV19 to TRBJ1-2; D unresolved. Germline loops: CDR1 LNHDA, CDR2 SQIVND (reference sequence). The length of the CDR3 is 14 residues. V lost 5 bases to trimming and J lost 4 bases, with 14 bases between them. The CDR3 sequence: CASSVIVSGYGYTF. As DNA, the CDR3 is TGTGCCAGTAGTGTCATAGTGAGTGGCTATGGCTACACCTTC.

The CDR3 is CASTPGAGGEAFF. The CDR3 region has the DNA TGTGCCAGCACCCCTGGGGCAGGGGGTGAAGCTTTCTTT. The chain couples TRBV28 to TRBJ1-1; 7 nucleotides agree with TRBD1. J lost 7 bases, V lost 7 bases, and 9 bases had no gene match. Germline values: CDR1 MDHEN, CDR2 SYDVKM. The CDR3 has 13 amino acids.

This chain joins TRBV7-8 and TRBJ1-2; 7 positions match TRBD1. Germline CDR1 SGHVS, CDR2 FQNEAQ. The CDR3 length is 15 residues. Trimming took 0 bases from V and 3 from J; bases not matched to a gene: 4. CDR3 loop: CASSLARRGDYGYTF. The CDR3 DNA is TGTGCCAGCAGCTTAGCTCGCAGGGGGGACTATGGCTACACCTTC.

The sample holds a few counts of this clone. CDR3 sequence reads: CASRGDGETQYF. Here the CDR3 DNA reads TGTGCCAGCAGAGGGGATGGGGAGACCCAGTACTTC. This sequence joins TRBV2 and TRBJ2-5; weak D call: TRBD1 (5 bases). From germline, CDR1 is SNHLY and CDR2 FYNNEI. V lost 6 bases and J lost 5, with 10 bases in between. The CDR3 has 12 amino acids. The whole variable domain, remainder taken from reference TRBV2 and TRBJ2-5, is EPEVTQTPSHQVTQMGQEVILRCVPISNHLYFYWYRQILGQKVEFLVSFYNNEISEKSEIFDDQFSVERPDGSNFTLKIRSTKLEDSAMYFCASRGDGETQYFGPGTRLLVL.